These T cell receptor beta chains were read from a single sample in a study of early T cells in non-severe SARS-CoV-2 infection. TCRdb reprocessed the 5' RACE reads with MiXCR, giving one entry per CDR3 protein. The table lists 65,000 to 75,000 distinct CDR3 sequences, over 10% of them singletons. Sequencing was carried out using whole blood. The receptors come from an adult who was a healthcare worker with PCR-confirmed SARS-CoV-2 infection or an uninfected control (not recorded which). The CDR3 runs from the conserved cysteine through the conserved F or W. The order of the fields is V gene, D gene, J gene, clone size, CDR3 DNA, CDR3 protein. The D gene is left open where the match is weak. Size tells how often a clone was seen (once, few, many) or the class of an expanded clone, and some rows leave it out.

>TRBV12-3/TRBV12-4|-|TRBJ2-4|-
TGTGCCAGCAGTTTGGGGGCTCTAGCCAAAAACATTCAGTACTTC
CASSLGALAKNIQYF
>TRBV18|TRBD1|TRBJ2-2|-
TGTGCCAGCTCCTCTCCATACGGACAGGGGACGAACACCGGGGAGCTGTTTTTT
CASSSPYGQGTNTGELFF
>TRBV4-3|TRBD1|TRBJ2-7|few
TGCGCCAGCAGCCAATTGACAGGGGGCGGGTCCTACGAGCAGTACTTC
CASSQLTGGGSYEQYF
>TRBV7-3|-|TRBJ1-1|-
TGTGCCAGCAGTCAGGGATGGCACACTGAAGCTTTCTTT
CASSQGWHTEAFF
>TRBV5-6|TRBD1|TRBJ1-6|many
TGTGCCAGCAGCTTCTACAGGGGGCAGGTTTCACCCCTCCACTTT
CASSFYRGQVSPLHF
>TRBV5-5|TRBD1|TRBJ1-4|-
TGTGCCAGCACCCCCGGGGACAGTGATGAAAAACTGTTTTTT
CASTPGDSDEKLFF
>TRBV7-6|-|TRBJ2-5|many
TGTGCCAGCAGCTTAGCGAACCAGGGGATCCAAGAGACCCAGTACTTC
CASSLANQGIQETQYF
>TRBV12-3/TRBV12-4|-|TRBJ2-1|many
TGTGCCATCCAGTTGGGGGAATACAATGAGCAGTTCTTC
CAIQLGEYNEQFF
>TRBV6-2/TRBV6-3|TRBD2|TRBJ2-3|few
TGTGCCAGCAGTCTAGCGGGAGAAAACACAGATACGCAGTATTTT
CASSLAGENTDTQYF
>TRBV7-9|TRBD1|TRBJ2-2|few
TGTGCCAGCAGCTTAAAAGGAGGACAGGGAGGCACCGGGGAGCTGTTTTTT
CASSLKGGQGGTGELFF
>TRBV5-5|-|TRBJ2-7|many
TGTGCCAGCAGCGTGGGACGATTCTACGAGCAGTACTTC
CASSVGRFYEQYF
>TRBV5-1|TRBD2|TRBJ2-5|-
TGCGCCAGCAGCTCCGGCTTCCTAGCGGGAGAGGAGACCCAGTACTTC
CASSSGFLAGEETQYF
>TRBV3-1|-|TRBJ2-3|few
TGTGCCAGCAGCCAAGGTATCTGGGTCAGGACTACTAGCACAGATACGCAGTATTTT
CASSQGIWVRTTSTDTQYF
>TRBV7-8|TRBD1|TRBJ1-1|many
TGTGCCAGCAGCTTAGACAGGGGGCAGGGTGAAGCTTTCTTT
CASSLDRGQGEAFF
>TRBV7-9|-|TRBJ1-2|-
TGTGCCAGCAGCTCCCGCGGTGGGGGCGGAGGGGCCACCTTC
CASSSRGGGGGATF
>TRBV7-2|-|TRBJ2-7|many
TGTGCCAGCAGCTTAGTGGGGTACGAGCAGTACTTC
CASSLVGYEQYF
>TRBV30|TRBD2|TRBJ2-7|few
TGTGCCTGGAGTTTAGCGGGAGTGTCCTACGAGCAGTACTTC
CAWSLAGVSYEQYF
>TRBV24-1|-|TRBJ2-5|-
TGTGTCACCAGTGATCCTCGCAGAGCGGGAGAGACCCAGTACTTC
CVTSDPRRAGETQYF
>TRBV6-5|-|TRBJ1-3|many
TGTGCCAGCAACAAAACACAGCGCTCTGGAAACACCATATATTTT
CASNKTQRSGNTIYF
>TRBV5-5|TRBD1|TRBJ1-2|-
TGTGCCAGCAGCCCCCGACAGGGAGGAGGCTACACCTTC
CASSPRQGGGYTF
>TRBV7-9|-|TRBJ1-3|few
TGTGCCAGCAGCTTATCGGACGGGAGAAACACCATATATTTT
CASSLSDGRNTIYF
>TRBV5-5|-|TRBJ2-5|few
TGTGCCAGCAGCTTGGTGACAATCCAAGAGACCCAGTACTTC
CASSLVTIQETQYF
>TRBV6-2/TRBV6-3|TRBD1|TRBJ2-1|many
TGTGCCAGCAGTTACTCCCGGGACAGGCACAATGAGCAGTTCTTC
CASSYSRDRHNEQFF
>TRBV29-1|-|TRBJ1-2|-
TGCAGCGCCGTGATTGGGGATGGCTACACCTTC
CSAVIGDGYTF
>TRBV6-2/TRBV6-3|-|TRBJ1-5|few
TGTGCCAGCAGTTACTCCCGGTTCGAAACTAGCAATCAGCCCCAGCATTTT
CASSYSRFETSNQPQHF
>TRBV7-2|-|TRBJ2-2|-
TGTGCCAGCAGCCCCATTAATTCGGGGTTTTCGAACACCGGGGAGCTGTTTTTT
CASSPINSGFSNTGELFF
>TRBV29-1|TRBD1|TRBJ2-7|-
TGCAGCGTTGGGGACAGTGGCTACGAGCAGTACTTC
CSVGDSGYEQYF
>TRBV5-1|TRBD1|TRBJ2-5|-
TGCGCCAGCAGCTTGTTGGGACAGGGCGAGACCCAGTACTTC
CASSLLGQGETQYF
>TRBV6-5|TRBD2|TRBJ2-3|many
TGTGCCAGCAGACATAGCGGGGTTAGCACAGATACGCAGTATTTT
CASRHSGVSTDTQYF
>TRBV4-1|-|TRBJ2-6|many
TGCGCCAGCAGCTGGACAGCCTCAATCCTCTCTGGGGCCAACGTCCTGACTTTC
CASSWTASILSGANVLTF
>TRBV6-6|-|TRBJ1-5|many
TGTGCCAGCACAGGCAGGGGAAGGGGCAATCAGCCCCAGCATTTT
CASTGRGRGNQPQHF
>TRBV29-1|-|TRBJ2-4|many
TGCAGCGTTTCCGATGGGGGACTAGCCAAAAACATTCAGTACTTC
CSVSDGGLAKNIQYF
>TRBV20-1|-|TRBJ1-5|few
TGCAGTGCTAGGGAGGCAGCGAGGGGTTATAGATCCCAGCCCCAGCATTTT
CSAREAARGYRSQPQHF
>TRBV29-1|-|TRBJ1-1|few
TGCAGCGTTACCCCAGGGGCCACTGAAGCTTTCTTT
CSVTPGATEAFF
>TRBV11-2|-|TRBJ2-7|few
TGTGCCAGCAGCTCCCTCGGGCGCGAGCAGTACTTC
CASSSLGREQYF
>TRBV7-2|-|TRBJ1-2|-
TGTGCCAGCAGCGTCCGGGACGGACCCTCCTATGGCTACACCTTC
CASSVRDGPSYGYTF
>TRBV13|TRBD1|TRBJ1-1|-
TGTGCCAGCAGCGGGACAGGGAGGGCTGAAGCTTTCTTT
CASSGTGRAEAFF
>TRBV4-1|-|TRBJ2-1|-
TGCGCCAGCAGCCCCCCCAGCGGCTCCTACAATGAGCAGTTCTTC
CASSPPSGSYNEQFF
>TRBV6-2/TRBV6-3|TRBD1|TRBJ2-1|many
TGTGCCAGCAGTTACGACGGGACAGGGGGCCGTTGGTACAATGAGCAGTTCTTC
CASSYDGTGGRWYNEQFF
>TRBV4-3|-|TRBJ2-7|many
TGCGCCAGCAGCCAATCCCTTGCGGTGAGCTCCTACGAGCAGTACTTC
CASSQSLAVSSYEQYF
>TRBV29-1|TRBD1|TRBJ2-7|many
TGCAGCGTTAGAGGGACAGGGCTGGGCGAGCAGTACTTC
CSVRGTGLGEQYF
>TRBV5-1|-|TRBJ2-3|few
TGCGCCAGCAGCTTGGGGCAGGGGAATACAGATACGCAGTATTTT
CASSLGQGNTDTQYF
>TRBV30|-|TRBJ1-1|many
TGTGCCTGGAGTGGGACACTCAAGGGGGGGGCTGAAGCTTTCTTT
CAWSGTLKGGAEAFF
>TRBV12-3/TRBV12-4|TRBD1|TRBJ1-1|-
TGTGCCAGCAGTTTATTAGGACAGGGGAGGCCCGGACGTACAGCTTTCTTT
CASSLLGQGRPGRTAFF
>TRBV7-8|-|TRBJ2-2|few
TGTGCCAGCAGCCTGGGCGGAATGAACACCGGGGAGCTGTTTTTT
CASSLGGMNTGELFF
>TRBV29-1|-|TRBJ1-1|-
TGCAGCGTTGCGCGAACAGGGAGCACTGAAGCTTTCTTT
CSVARTGSTEAFF
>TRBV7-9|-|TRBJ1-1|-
TGTGCCTCAGGCACTGAAGCTTTCTTT
CASGTEAFF
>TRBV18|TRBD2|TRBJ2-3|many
TGTGCCAGCTCAGTAGCGGGGGGCCTCGGAGATACGCAGTATTTT
CASSVAGGLGDTQYF
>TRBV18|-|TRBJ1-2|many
TGTGCCAGCTCACCACTCGAAACTCCTAAAGGCTACACCTTC
CASSPLETPKGYTF
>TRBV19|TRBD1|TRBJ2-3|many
TGTGCCAGACAGGGACAGTTCCGAACAGATACGCAGTATTTT
CARQGQFRTDTQYF
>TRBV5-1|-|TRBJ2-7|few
TGCGCCAGCAGCTCCACTGTATCTGGCTACGAGCAGTACTTC
CASSSTVSGYEQYF
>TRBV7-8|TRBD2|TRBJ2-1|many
TGTGCCAGCAGCTTGAGGCTAGCGGGCCTTCCTTTCCACAATGAGCAGTTCTTC
CASSLRLAGLPFHNEQFF
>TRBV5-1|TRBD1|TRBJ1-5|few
TGCGCCAGCAGCGAACAGGGGGCTGGCAATCAGCCCCAGCATTTT
CASSEQGAGNQPQHF
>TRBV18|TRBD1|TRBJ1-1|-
TGTGCCAGCGACAGGGGCGGGGGTGTCGGCACTGAAGCTTTCTTT
CASDRGGGVGTEAFF
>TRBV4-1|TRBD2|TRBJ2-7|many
TGCGCCAGCAGCCAAGCCGGGGGGTCCTACGAGCAGTACTTC
CASSQAGGSYEQYF
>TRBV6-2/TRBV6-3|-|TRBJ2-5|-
TGTGCCAGCAGTAAAAACAGTTTACAAGAGACCCAGTACTTC
CASSKNSLQETQYF
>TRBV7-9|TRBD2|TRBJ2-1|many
TGTGCCAGCAGCTTATCAGCGGGGGGAACCGACAATGAGCAGTTCTTC
CASSLSAGGTDNEQFF
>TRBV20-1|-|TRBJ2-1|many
TGCAGTGCTTTGTACAATGAGCAGTTCTTC
CSALYNEQFF
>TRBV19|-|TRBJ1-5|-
TGTGCCAGTAGTATGCTACCCAAAAGGGGCAATCAGCCCCAGCATTTT
CASSMLPKRGNQPQHF
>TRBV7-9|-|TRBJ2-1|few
TGTGCCAGCAGCCAGCAGTTCTTC
CASSQQFF